The 27 T cell receptor beta chains below all came from one sample that was sequenced in a study of control samples from healthy donors and cancer patients. The repertoire was sequenced with immunoSEQ multiplex PCR; TCRdb's copy has only in-frame clones and lacks some. The repertoire holds tens of thousands of clones, with 88% as singletons. The sample was PBMCs. The receptors here all came from a woman aged 60-75 years with head and neck cancer.

This chain uses TRBV29-1 with TRBJ2-7, with D tentatively TRBD1 or TRBD2 (6 bases each). Trimming left V 2 bases short and J 6 bases short, with 17 bases between. Germline V gene lookup returns CDR1 SQVTM and CDR2 ANQGSEA. The CDR3 extends over 14 amino acids. The CDR3 spells CSVERTQGGGEQYF. The CDR3 DNA follows: TGCAGCGTTGAAAGAACCCAAGGAGGGGGCGAGCAGTACTTC.

V is TRBV14 and J is TRBJ2-2, with TRBD2 identical over 7 bases. Germline values: CDR1 SGHDN, CDR2 FVKESK. The CDR3 length is 14 residues. V lost 4 bases and J lost 7; bases outside the gene matches: 6. CDR3 sequence: CASSPGGYSGELFF. CDR3 bases: TGTGCCAGCAGCCCGGGGGGATACAGCGGGGAGCTGTTTTTT.

This clone was recorded a few times. The chain joins TRBV7-2 to TRBJ2-1, with a possible D match to TRBD1 (5 bases). The germline V gene encodes CDR1 SGHTA and CDR2 FQGNSA. Trimming cost V 8 bases and J 3 bases, with 14 bases left between them. This CDR3 contains 14 residues. The CDR3 DNA reads as TGTGCCAGCTCAGACAGTTCAAACTACAATGAGCAGTTCTTC. Protein: CASSDSSNYNEQFF.

The chain carries TRBV6-1 and TRBJ1-1, with D unclear. There are 13 residues in the CDR3. The germline V and J ends were trimmed by 1 base and 8 bases, with 11 bases remaining between them. From germline, CDR1 is MNHNS and CDR2 SASEGT. The CDR3 nucleotides are TGTGCCAGCAGTGAAGAATGGCAGTCCGAAGCTTTCTTT. Amino acid sequence: CASSEEWQSEAFF.

The rearrangement links TRBV11-2 to TRBJ2-1, with TRBD2 matching 7 bases. Germline CDR1 and CDR2: SGHAT and FQNNGV. The CDR3 totals 16 residues. The J segment lost 5 bases and the V segment lost 2 bases, leaving 9 bases of the junction unmatched. The CDR3 here is CASSLLAGTIHNEQFF. CDR3 DNA sequence: TGTGCCAGCAGCTTATTGGCCGGGACTATACACAATGAGCAGTTCTTC.

The chain joins TRBV29-1 to TRBJ2-1; 9 bases align to TRBD2. With 3 bases clipped from V and 4 bases from J, the junction kept 4 bases outside the gene matches. Germline assignment: CDR1 SQVTM and CDR2 ANQGSEA. The CDR3 length is 14 residues. As DNA, the CDR3 is TGCAGCGTTGAGGGGCTAGCGGGGTACAATGAGCAGTTCTTC. Translating it yields CSVEGLAGYNEQFF.

The chain carries TRBV6-2 or TRBV6-3 and TRBJ2-2; D may be TRBD1 (5 bases). This CDR3 has 17 amino acids. V was shortened by 0 bases and J by 0 bases, with 11 bases between the two germline ends. Germline V lookup: CDR1 MNHEY, CDR2 SVGEGT. CDR3 nucleotides: TGTGCCAGCAGTTACTCGATAACAGGACCGAACACCGGGGAGCTGTTTTTT. Protein: CASSYSITGPNTGELFF.

This rearrangement joins TRBV7-9 to TRBJ2-1, with 13 bases lining up with TRBD2. The CDR3 covers 15 residues. Germline V gene sequence: CDR1 SEHNR, CDR2 FQNEAQ (reference sequence). Trimming at V came to 5 bases and at J to 9 bases, leaving 7 bases not matched to a gene. CDR3: CASSKGTSGMGEQFF. DNA of the CDR3: TGTGCCAGCAGCAAAGGGACTAGCGGGATGGGTGAGCAGTTCTTC.

V and J are TRBV10-2 and TRBJ2-2; 8 bases align to TRBD2. This CDR3 has 17 residues. The V and J ends lost 6 bases and 0 bases, in that order; junction bases with no gene match: 9. The germline V gene has CDR1 WSHSY and CDR2 SAAADI. The CDR3 reads CASRGWGSGANTGELFF. In nucleotides, the CDR3 is TGCGCCAGCAGGGGGTGGGGTAGCGGGGCGAACACCGGGGAGCTGTTTTTT.

The CDR3 DNA reads as TGTGCCAGCAGCCTGGGACAGATATCCTACGAGCAGTACTTC. It encodes CASSLGQISYEQYF. The V gene is TRBV3-1 (or the pseudogene TRBV3-2), the J gene TRBJ2-7; 7 bases align to TRBD1. CDR3 length: 14 amino acids. Germline CDR1 reads LGHDT; CDR2 reads YNNKEL (reference sequence). The V segment lost 4 bases and the J segment 1 base; nucleotides outside the gene matches: 4.

The rearrangement joins TRBV19 to TRBJ1-5, with a tentative D call TRBD1 (6 bases). The ends were cut back, 6 bases at V and 1 base at J, with 16 bases in the middle. The CDR3 totals 16 residues. From germline, CDR1 is LNHDA and CDR2 SQIVND (reference sequence). In nucleotides, the CDR3 is TGTGCCAGTAGCGCCGGGGGCCGGGGGAGCAATCAGCCCCAGCATTTT. Encoded protein: CASSAGGRGSNQPQHF.

The rearrangement joins TRBV18 to TRBJ2-7; TRBD1 matches 10 bases. Trimming cost V 4 bases and J 6 bases; bases outside gene matches: 12. This CDR3 comprises 16 residues. In germline, CDR1 is KGHSH, CDR2 LQKENI. Here the CDR3 DNA reads TGTGCCAGCTCACTGACACCCTCCCGGACAGGGGGCGAGCAGTACTTC. Encoded protein: CASSLTPSRTGGEQYF.

This rearrangement joins TRBV5-1 to TRBJ1-2; possible D gene TRBD1, 6 bases. Germline V gene sequence: CDR1 SGHRS, CDR2 YFSETQ. The CDR3 spans 15 residues. Between the trimmed V and J ends, which lost 5 bases and 2 bases, there was a span of 16 bases. Here the CDR3 reads CASSPAQGPNYGYTF. For the CDR3, the DNA is TGCGCCAGCAGTCCAGCACAGGGACCCAACTATGGCTACACCTTC.

The chain recombines TRBV5-1 with TRBJ2-3; 7 nucleotides agree with TRBD2. V gave up 0 bases and J gave up 6 bases; unmatched junction bases: 7. Germline V gene data show CDR1 as SGHRS and CDR2 as YFSETQ. The CDR3 length is 15 residues. The CDR3 loop reads CASSLALAEGDTQYF. In DNA form, the CDR3 reads TGCGCCAGCAGCTTGGCGCTAGCGGAAGGGGATACGCAGTATTTT.

The chain combines TRBV6-1 with TRBJ1-5; tentatively, D is TRBD1 (6 bases). Germline lookup yields CDR1 MNHNS and CDR2 SASEGT. Trimming removed 2 bases from V and 8 bases from J, with 10 bases in between. This CDR3 has 13 residues. CDR3 nucleotide sequence: TGTGCCAGCAGTGAATCAGGGGTGGAGCCCCAGCATTTT. Translated, it gives CASSESGVEPQHF.

As to this clone: One junction end disagrees with the germline gene, perhaps due to a read error. The chain uses TRBV4-1 and TRBJ1-5; D call uncertain. Germline V gene lookup returns CDR1 MGHRA and CDR2 YSYEKL. The CDR3 sequence is 16 residues long. CDR3 loop: CARSHDPGLSGQPQHF. For the CDR3, the DNA is TGCGCCCGCAGCCACGACCCGGGCCTAAGCGGTCAGCCCCAGCATTTT.

The chain is built from TRBV28 and TRBJ2-1; the D call may be TRBD1 or TRBD2 (5 bases each). Germline V lookup: CDR1 MDHEN, CDR2 SYDVKM. The ends were cut back, 6 bases at V and 4 bases at J, with 16 bases in the middle. The CDR3 length is 15 residues. The CDR3 is CASSQVRGSYNEQFF. The CDR3 nucleotides are TGTGCCAGCAGCCAGGTGAGGGGCTCGTACAATGAGCAGTTCTTC.

The chain has TRBV19 and TRBJ2-7; possible D gene TRBD1, 5 bases. CDR3 length: 15 amino acids. Germline CDR1 LNHDA, CDR2 SQIVND (reference sequence). V lost 1 base, J lost 5 bases, and 15 bases lay in between. The CDR3 coding sequence is TGTGCCAGTAGTATAGGTTGGACACCTTATGACGAGCAGTACTTC. The encoded protein is CASSIGWTPYDEQYF.

V gene TRBV10-3 combines with J gene TRBJ2-7; TRBD2 aligns across 8 bases. V shed 4 bases, J shed 3 bases, and the junction held 8 bases outside the gene matches. This CDR3 comprises 15 residues. Germline V lookup: CDR1 ENHRY, CDR2 SYGVKD. CDR3 in DNA: TGTGCCATCAGTGGAGGGGCCGCGGGGGGCTACGAGCAGTACTTC. Translation: CAISGGAAGGYEQYF.

This sequence joins TRBV18 and TRBJ2-7; 14 positions match TRBD2. CDR1 and CDR2 from the germline V gene are KGHSH and LQKENI. The CDR3 sequence is 15 residues long. J was trimmed by 7 bases and V by 6 bases; bases with no gene match: 8. CDR3 protein: CASSLGLAGVGEQYF. The CDR3 DNA reads as TGTGCCAGCTCGTTGGGACTAGCGGGAGTAGGAGAGCAGTACTTC.

The chain combines TRBV5-1 with TRBJ1-2; tentative D call: TRBD1 (5 bases). V lost 4 bases to trimming and J lost 5 bases, with 21 bases between them. CDR1 and CDR2 (germline): SGHRS, YFSETQ. The CDR3 runs 16 residues. CDR3 sequence reads: CASSGAGTVGSYGYTF. The DNA for the CDR3 is TGCGCCAGCAGCGGGGCCGGGACCGTTGGATCATATGGCTACACCTTC.

This chain connects TRBV6-1 to TRBJ2-6; D call uncertain. The CDR3 loop spans 18 amino acids. Trimming pared 1 base from V and 4 bases from J, leaving 17 bases between. Looked up from germline, CDR1 is MNHNS and CDR2 is SASEGT. CDR3 amino acids: CASSEVPLTSGGANVLTF. The CDR3 coding sequence is TGTGCCAGCAGTGAAGTCCCACTTACTTCTGGGGGGGCCAACGTCCTGACTTTC.

The J gene is TRBJ2-7, the V gene TRBV3-1 (or the pseudogene TRBV3-2); no reliable D call. The germline V gene has CDR1 LGHDT and CDR2 YNNKEL (reference sequence). CDR3 length equals 14 residues. V was trimmed by 0 bases and J by 3 bases, leaving 9 bases between them. CDR3 protein: CASSQDRQDYEQYF. The CDR3 region has the DNA TGTGCCAGCAGCCAAGATCGACAAGACTACGAGCAGTACTTC.

The CDR3 sequence is CASSLASNSNQPQHF. CDR3 nucleotides: TGTGCCAGCAGCTTAGCCAGTAATAGCAATCAGCCCCAGCATTTT. The chain links TRBV7-8 to TRBJ1-5; no reliable D call. This CDR3 contains 15 residues. Trimming left V 0 bases short and J 0 bases short, with 6 bases between. Germline CDR1 reads SGHVS; CDR2 reads FQNEAQ.

The V and J genes are TRBV12-3 or TRBV12-4 and TRBJ2-5; D possibly corresponds to TRBD2 (5 bases). The germline V and J ends were trimmed by 6 bases and 5 bases, with 13 bases remaining between them. The CDR3 totals 13 residues. The CDR3 nucleotides are TGTGCCAGCAGCTACCGGGATTACGAGACCCAGTACTTC. Residues: CASSYRDYETQYF.

V gene TRBV27 combines with J gene TRBJ1-1, with a possible D match to TRBD1 (5 bases). Germline CDR1 reads MNHEY; CDR2 reads SMNVEV (reference sequence). The V gene lost 1 base and the J gene lost 3 bases, with 15 bases spanning the gap. There are 16 residues in the CDR3. In nucleotides, the CDR3 is TGTGCCAGCAGTTTATGGGGTCAGGGTGGGGACACTGAAGCTTTCTTT. Its protein product is CASSLWGQGGDTEAFF.

The genes are TRBV18 and TRBJ2-1, with a possible D match to TRBD1 (5 bases). The V gene lost 6 bases and the J gene lost 6 bases, with 15 bases spanning the gap. The CDR3 runs to 14 residues. Germline CDR1 is KGHSH and CDR2 is LQKENI. CDR3 residues: CASSPPSRANEQFF. The CDR3 DNA follows: TGTGCCAGCTCTCCCCCCAGCAGGGCCAATGAGCAGTTCTTC.